The rows below give T cell receptor beta chains drawn from one sample of a study of T-cell reconstitution after alpha-beta-depleted transplantation in children. A single record per CDR3 protein comes from TCRdb applying MiXCR to the PCR reads. The data hold roughly 590,000 distinct CDR3 sequences, with approximately 17% observed a single time. The material was PBMCs from the stem cell graft donor, obtained from the stem cell graft. The origin of the receptors is a human donor who donated a stem cell graft to a child with acute myeloid leukemia. Each CDR3 is given with its conserved first and last residue. Each record gives: V gene, J gene, CDR3 protein.

TRBV9	TRBJ2-3	CASSTRDTQYF
TRBV5-1	TRBJ2-5	CASSLEDSHSYQETQYF
TRBV29-1	TRBJ1-1	CSVGRGEDTEAFF
TRBV6-2/TRBV6-3	TRBJ1-1	CASLPPEGLTSEAFF
TRBV4-3	TRBJ2-7	CASSQVGWGDEQYF
TRBV20-1	TRBJ1-2	CSADLTPWTGNGYTF
TRBV11-2	TRBJ2-1	CASSLDWSGGEQFF
TRBV7-2	TRBJ1-2	CASSPGQGVNYGYTF
TRBV20-1	TRBJ2-7	CSARSTGFPYEQYF
TRBV21-1	TRBJ1-5	CASSKERGQINQPQHF
TRBV7-2	TRBJ1-5	CASSLGLIPGAYTSNQPQHF
TRBV20-1	TRBJ2-5	CSARVGTIPQETQYF
TRBV6-5	TRBJ2-2	CASSYSLNTGELFF
TRBV20-1	TRBJ2-2	CSARDSWTSGVSGELFF
TRBV20-1	TRBJ2-1	CSARDRLGTSSYNEQFF
TRBV5-6	TRBJ1-1	CASSLGVDFGPEAFF
TRBV28	TRBJ1-2	CASTAPGQVNYGYTF
TRBV7-2	TRBJ2-1	CASSFPLVRNEQFF
TRBV6-5	TRBJ2-2	CASSFSIIGNTGELFF
TRBV14	TRBJ1-2	CASSSLDRANGYTF
TRBV12-3/TRBV12-4	TRBJ2-1	CASSPGHYNEQFF
TRBV4-3	TRBJ2-1	CASSQDRGGANEQFF
TRBV5-6	TRBJ2-1	CASSKPGTYFNEQFF
TRBV20-1	TRBJ1-2	CSAPTGARGSYGYTF
TRBV6-6	TRBJ2-3	CASSFSGDTQYF
TRBV15	TRBJ2-1	CATSSGGLADEQFF
TRBV10-3	TRBJ2-5	CAISEGVRETQYF
TRBV5-5	TRBJ1-5	CASSLIQGREPQHF
TRBV29-1	TRBJ2-7	CSAMTESPYEQYF
TRBV5-6	TRBJ1-6	CASSLEQGGSYNSPLHF
TRBV20-1	TRBJ1-4	CSARDPDSPLGNEKLFF
TRBV5-5	TRBJ1-5	CASSHTGKDQPQHF
TRBV29-1	TRBJ1-1	CSVVGFTEAFF
TRBV5-1	TRBJ2-5	CASSSRGSGQETQYF
TRBV5-1	TRBJ2-5	CASSGAGRQETQYF
TRBV5-6	TRBJ1-1	CASSLEDRRPTEAFF
TRBV20-1	TRBJ2-5	CSATRLAGGPNQETQYF
TRBV29-1	TRBJ1-1	CSVGGPDSSNTEAFF
TRBV7-3	TRBJ1-1	CASSLGSGEGEAFF
TRBV12-3/TRBV12-4	TRBJ2-7	CASSLEVGGAFPGEQYF
TRBV4-3	TRBJ1-4	CASSQDRGSSSEKLFF
TRBV20-1	TRBJ2-3	CSVETSGGSSSTDTQYF
TRBV7-3	TRBJ2-3	CASSTRTGGDTQYF
TRBV5-6	TRBJ1-2	CASGTDNYGYTF
TRBV15	TRBJ2-1	CATSRTGLISSYNEQFF
TRBV30	TRBJ2-5	CAWRTGGKTQYF
TRBV5-7	TRBJ2-2	CASSLARSGELFF
TRBV20-1	TRBJ2-1	CSAYHSGLYVHEQFF
TRBV28	TRBJ1-1	CASSLDRDQNTEAFF
TRBV7-9	TRBJ2-5	CASSAVAGETQYF
TRBV20-1	TRBJ1-6	CSASGGNPSPLHF
TRBV4-3	TRBJ2-7	CASSQGGDAPQYF
TRBV12-3/TRBV12-4	TRBJ2-2	CASKGTSEANTGELFF
TRBV11-2	TRBJ1-4	CASSSDARRREKLFF
TRBV13	TRBJ2-2	CASSFPGDLNTGELFF